These 30 T cell receptor beta chains share one sample of origin, sequenced in a study of blood T cells in healthy people across ages (dated by TCRdb to the mid-2010s). The method was 5' RACE. The second PCR ran for roughly 7 to 11 cycles and used a J-beta primer mix along with a sample-barcoded 5' primer. The raw public data were reprocessed by TCRdb itself: fastp quality trimming at Q25, MiXCR clonotype calling, in-frame beta chains only. CDR3 protein sequences are deduplicated, and each keeps its most common genes and DNA. The sample records around 1,900,000 distinct CDR3 sequences, 35% to 50% of which are singletons. 23% of the sample goes to the ten largest clones. The sequencing sample was made of blood. The receptors stem from a human donor in good health.

Only one count was recorded for this clonotype. This chain joins TRBV20-1 and TRBJ2-7, with D perhaps matching TRBD1 (6 bases). CDR3 size: 15 residues. Trimming pared 5 bases from V and 1 base from J, leaving 18 bases between. Germline V gene sequence: CDR1 DFQATT, CDR2 SNEGSKA (reference sequence). The CDR3 nucleotides are TGCAGTGCTTCCCCTGCAGGGGATATATCCTACGAGCAGTACTTC. Encoded protein: CSASPAGDISYEQYF.

The V call is TRBV7-9, the J call TRBJ1-2; D call uncertain. V lost 3 bases and J 10 bases, leaving 12 bases between the germline ends. The CDR3 is 12 residues long. CDR1 is SEHNR and CDR2 is FQNEAQ in the germline V gene (reference sequence). The CDR3 DNA sequence: TGTGCCAGCAGCTTCGAGGGCTTTGACTACACCTTC. It encodes CASSFEGFDYTF.

This clonotype appeared a few times. The V gene is TRBV29-1, the J gene TRBJ2-4, with 10 bases identical to TRBD1. The J call could be wrong; TRBJ2-7 is a better fit for the DNA end. CDR1 SQVTM and CDR2 ANQGSEA come from the germline V gene. CDR3 length: 15 amino acids. CDR3 region: CSAETGTGALGEQYF. The CDR3 DNA reads TGCAGCGCAGAAACCGGGACAGGGGCTTTGGGCGAGCAGTACTTC.

The rearrangement links TRBV5-5 to TRBJ2-2, with TRBD2 identical over 9 bases. Germline CDR1 reads SGHKS; CDR2 reads YYEKEE (reference sequence). This CDR3 is 14 amino acids long. V gave up 4 bases and J gave up 6 bases; unmatched junction bases: 4. CDR3 residues: CASSPRLAAGELFF. As DNA, the CDR3 is TGTGCCAGCAGCCCTCGACTAGCGGCCGGGGAGCTGTTTTTT.

This clonotype was detected ten times or more. V gene TRBV13 combines with J gene TRBJ2-7; 11 positions match TRBD1. This CDR3 contains 16 residues. Germline-derived CDR1 and CDR2 are PRHDT and FYEKMQ (reference sequence). Germline trimming cut 5 bases from V and 6 bases from J; bases unmatched to any gene: 12. The CDR3 spells CASSPPGQGADVEQYF. The CDR3 DNA reads as TGTGCCAGCAGCCCGCCAGGACAGGGGGCGGATGTCGAGCAGTACTTC.

This chain uses TRBV5-1 with TRBJ2-7; 9 nucleotides match TRBD1. Germline V lookup: CDR1 SGHRS, CDR2 YFSETQ. The CDR3 loop spans 16 amino acids. The V and J ends lost 3 bases and 4 bases, in that order; junction bases with no gene match: 11. CDR3 nucleotides: TGCGCCAGCAGCTCGGATTCACCGGGACAGGGTTACGAGCAGTACTTC. It yields the protein CASSSDSPGQGYEQYF.

This chain uses TRBV12-3 or TRBV12-4 with TRBJ2-1; no clear D gene. This CDR3 has 14 residues. V was trimmed by 6 bases and J by 4 bases, leaving 13 bases between them. The CDR3, as DNA: TGTGCCAGCAGACCGTGCGTCCATTACAATGAGCAGTTCTTC. It specifies CASRPCVHYNEQFF.

This clonotype was seen once. The chain has TRBV10-3 and TRBJ1-6, with no clear D. Germline-derived CDR1 and CDR2 are ENHRY and SYGVKD. CDR3 length equals 12 residues. Trimming removed 4 bases at V and 14 bases at J, with 12 bases between. The CDR3 sequence: CAISVEGTTLHF. DNA for the CDR3: TGTGCCATCAGTGTGGAGGGTACCACCCTCCACTTT.

V and J are TRBV6-6 and TRBJ1-5; D possibly corresponds to TRBD1 (5 bases). The V gene's germline CDR1 is MNHNY and CDR2 SVGAGI (reference sequence). This CDR3 comprises 14 residues. V shed 2 bases and J shed 8 bases, with 13 bases lying between them. CDR3: CASSYGRGLEPQHF. The CDR3 nucleotides are TGTGCCAGCAGTTACGGGAGGGGTTTGGAGCCCCAGCATTTT.

In its sample, this clonotype was seen once. This rearrangement joins TRBV21-1 to TRBJ2-7; the table's D call TRBD1 went unverified against the DNA. The J call may be wrong; the DNA end is better matched by TRBJ2-5. TRBV21-1 is classified as a pseudogene. This CDR3 has 13 residues. This CDR3 reads CASSIQSDGTQYF. For the CDR3, the DNA is TGTGCCAGCAGCATCCAGTCAGATGGGACCCAGTACTTC.

This clonotype was counted a few times. V and J are TRBV28 and TRBJ2-5; D might be TRBD2 (5 bases). Germline CDR1 and CDR2: MDHEN and SYDVKM. V was pared by 7 bases and J by 7 bases, with 22 bases between. The length of the CDR3 is 15 residues. The CDR3, as DNA: TGTGCCAGCATTTCCTCCGGGGATGCGAGGAGGACCCAGTACTTC. Protein: CASISSGDARRTQYF. The whole variable domain, remainder taken from reference TRBV28 and TRBJ2-5, is DVKVTQSSRYLVKRTGEKVFLECVQDMDHENMFWYRQDPGLGLRLIYFSYDVKMKEKGDIPEGYSVSREKKERFSLILESASTNQTSMYLCASISSGDARRTQYFGPGTRLLVL.

The rearrangement uses TRBV7-6 and TRBJ2-7; the D gene is possibly TRBD1 (6 bases). Germline V gives CDR1 SGHVS, CDR2 FNYEAQ. The CDR3 has 13 residues. The V end was cut by 0 bases, the J end by 8 bases, with 11 bases between. CDR3 region: CASSLAEGDKQYF. CDR3 in DNA: TGTGCCAGCAGCTTAGCGGAAGGGGACAAGCAGTACTTC.

J is TRBJ1-2 and V is TRBV6-5; D unresolved. The CDR3 covers 16 residues. The V gene's germline CDR1 is MNHEY and CDR2 SVGAGI. Trimming took off 2 bases at V and 5 bases at J, with 18 bases between the two ends. The CDR3 region has the DNA TGTGCCAGCAGTTACCGCCAGACTTACCCGGGGTATGGCTACACCTTC. Residues: CASSYRQTYPGYGYTF.

The chain recombines TRBV10-3 with TRBJ1-2; 9 bases are shared with TRBD1. This CDR3 has 16 amino acids. CDR1 is ENHRY and CDR2 is SYGVKD in the germline V gene. V was pared by 4 bases and J by 6 bases, with 12 bases of the junction left unmatched. The CDR3 here is CAISALTGGSSNGYTF. The CDR3 DNA sequence: TGTGCCATCAGTGCCTTGACAGGGGGATCTTCGAATGGCTACACCTTC.

The chain joins TRBV7-6 to TRBJ2-1; TRBD1 is a possible D gene (6 bases). Trimming removed 1 base at V and 8 bases at J, with 12 bases between. This CDR3 is 14 amino acids long. The germline gives CDR1 SGHVS, CDR2 FNYEAQ. The CDR3 loop reads CASSLVPGADEQFF. The CDR3 DNA follows: TGTGCCAGCAGCTTAGTCCCAGGGGCGGATGAGCAGTTCTTC. The full variable domain, with the rest looked up from reference TRBV7-6 and TRBJ2-1, is GAGVSQSPRYKVTKRGQDVALRCDPISGHVSLYWYRQALGQGPEFLTYFNYEAQQDKSGLPNDRFSAERPEGSISTLTIQRTEQRDSAMYRCASSLVPGADEQFFGPGTRLTVL.

The CDR3 sequence is CAISDPGQIYYEQYF. CDR3 DNA: TGTGCCATCAGTGACCCGGGACAGATATACTACGAGCAGTACTTC. The rearrangement links TRBV10-3 to TRBJ2-7, with 7 bases aligning to TRBD1. The V segment lost 3 bases and the J segment 3 bases; nucleotides outside the gene matches: 8. Per germline, CDR1 ENHRY and CDR2 SYGVKD. This CDR3 has 15 amino acids.

The gene calls are TRBV28 and TRBJ1-2, with TRBD1 as a possible D gene (6 bases). CDR1 MDHEN and CDR2 SYDVKM come from the germline V gene. There are 15 residues in the CDR3. V lost 2 bases, J lost 6 bases, and 16 bases lay in between. CDR3 loop: CASSLHREGEDGYTF. The CDR3, as DNA: TGTGCCAGCAGTTTACACAGGGAGGGAGAGGATGGCTACACCTTC.

The rearrangement uses TRBV5-5 and TRBJ2-1; 7 bases align to TRBD1. The germline gives CDR1 SGHKS, CDR2 YYEKEE (reference sequence). V lost 4 bases and J lost 8; bases outside the gene matches: 6. The CDR3 is 13 amino acids. The CDR3 loop is CASSQTGRDEQFF. DNA of the CDR3: TGTGCCAGCAGCCAGACAGGGCGGGATGAGCAGTTCTTC. The full variable domain, its missing parts supplied by reference TRBV5-5 and TRBJ2-1, is DAGVTQSPTHLIKTRGQQVTLRCSPISGHKSVSWYQQVLGQGPQFIFQYYEKEERGRGNFPDRFSARQFPNYSSELNVNALLLGDSALYLCASSQTGRDEQFFGPGTRLTVL.

The DNA of the CDR3 is TGTGCCAGCAGCTTACACAGAAATCAGCCCCAGCATTTT. The encoded protein is CASSLHRNQPQHF. This chain links TRBV7-2 with TRBJ1-5; the D is unclear. Trimming took 2 bases from V and 4 from J, leaving 6 bases between them. CDR1 SGHTA and CDR2 FQGNSA come from the germline V gene. The length of the CDR3 is 13 residues.

The chain employs TRBV15 and TRBJ1-1; D gene unclear. The CDR3 totals 13 residues. Germline lookup yields CDR1 LNHNV and CDR2 YYDKDF (reference sequence). The V and J ends lost 5 bases and 7 bases respectively, with 14 bases between them. The CDR3 protein is CATSQPISVEAFF. For the CDR3, the DNA is TGTGCCACCAGCCAACCCATCTCCGTTGAAGCTTTCTTT.

This chain joins TRBV24-1 and TRBJ2-3; D call uncertain. The V gene lost 6 bases and the J gene lost 0 bases, with 9 bases spanning the gap. The CDR3 runs to 14 residues. Per germline, CDR1 KGHDR and CDR2 SFDVKD. The CDR3 loop is CATSSVPSTDTQYF. CDR3 DNA: TGTGCCACCAGTTCAGTGCCTAGCACAGATACGCAGTATTTT.

Regarding this clonotype: Given a much more abundant clone one base away, this may be a read error. The chain carries TRBV20-1 and TRBJ2-7; 8 bases agree with TRBD2. Per germline, CDR1 DFQATT and CDR2 SNEGSKA (reference sequence). The CDR3 sequence is 11 residues long. Trimming took 6 bases from V and 5 from J; bases not matched to a gene: 3. The CDR3 sequence: CSAGGADEQYF. The CDR3 DNA reads as TGCAGTGCCGGGGGGGCGGACGAGCAGTACTTC.

The rearrangement uses TRBV28 and TRBJ2-1; 11 bases fit TRBD2. This CDR3 has 16 residues. V was pared by 5 bases and J by 2 bases, with 5 bases of the junction left unmatched. From germline, CDR1 is MDHEN and CDR2 SYDVKM. This CDR3 reads CASSPGLADPYNEQFF. The CDR3 bases are TGTGCCAGCAGTCCGGGACTAGCGGACCCCTACAATGAGCAGTTCTTC.

The gene calls are TRBV10-3 and TRBJ1-2; no clear D. Trimming cost V 2 bases and J 3 bases, with 10 bases left between them. The CDR3 is 14 residues long. Germline V gives CDR1 ENHRY, CDR2 SYGVKD. The CDR3 DNA reads as TGTGCCATCAGTGAGATCTCGAATGACTATGGCTACACCTTC. This encodes CAISEISNDYGYTF.

The chain uses TRBV6-5 and TRBJ2-2; no clear D gene. The CDR3 is made up of 16 amino acids. Germline values: CDR1 MNHEY, CDR2 SVGAGI. Trimming stripped 0 bases from V and 6 bases from J, with 14 bases between. CDR3 bases: TGTGCCAGCAGTTACTCGACCAGCCCGTACGCCGGGGAGCTGTTTTTT. It codes for CASSYSTSPYAGELFF.

The chain combines TRBV6-6 with TRBJ1-5; D ambiguous. The CDR3 has 12 residues. The germline CDR1 and CDR2 sequences are MNHNY and SVGAGI (reference sequence). V lost 0 bases and J 12 bases, leaving 9 bases between the germline ends. The CDR3 is CASSYSRGHQHF. In DNA form, the CDR3 reads TGTGCCAGCAGTTACTCGCGAGGGCACCAGCATTTT.

This chain links TRBV5-1 with TRBJ1-1; D gene ambiguous. Trimming took off 3 bases at V and 4 bases at J, with 10 bases between the two ends. From germline, CDR1 is SGHRS and CDR2 YFSETQ. The CDR3 covers 13 residues. The CDR3 loop is CASSSGMATEAFF. CDR3 nucleotides: TGCGCCAGCAGCTCAGGCATGGCCACTGAAGCTTTCTTT.

In its sample, this clonotype was seen a few times. The rearrangement uses TRBV7-3 and TRBJ1-2; 7 positions match TRBD1. From germline, CDR1 is SGHTA and CDR2 FQGTGA. V trimming: 2 bases; J trimming: 5 bases; junction bases outside the gene matches: 5. The CDR3 is 14 residues long. The CDR3 protein is CASSLQGEGYGYTF. The CDR3 DNA reads as TGTGCCAGCAGCTTACAGGGGGAAGGTTATGGCTACACCTTC.

This rearrangement joins TRBV4-1 to TRBJ2-1; 7 nucleotides line up with TRBD1. The junction had 8 bases not matched to a gene; V was cut back by 0 bases and J by 3 bases. Germline CDR1 and CDR2: MGHRA and YSYEKL. The CDR3 extends over 17 amino acids. CDR3 DNA: TGCGCCAGCAGCCAAGATCTGCAGGCAGGGGGCTACAATGAGCAGTTCTTC. This gives the protein CASSQDLQAGGYNEQFF.

Only a few counts were recorded for this clonotype. This chain uses TRBV12-3 or TRBV12-4 with TRBJ2-5; 8 positions agree with TRBD2. The V and J ends lost 5 bases and 2 bases, in that order; junction bases with no gene match: 10. CDR3 length equals 16 residues. DNA of the CDR3: TGTGCCAGCAGTCCACTCCGGGGGGGCCCTCAAGAGACCCAGTACTTC. This translates into CASSPLRGGPQETQYF.